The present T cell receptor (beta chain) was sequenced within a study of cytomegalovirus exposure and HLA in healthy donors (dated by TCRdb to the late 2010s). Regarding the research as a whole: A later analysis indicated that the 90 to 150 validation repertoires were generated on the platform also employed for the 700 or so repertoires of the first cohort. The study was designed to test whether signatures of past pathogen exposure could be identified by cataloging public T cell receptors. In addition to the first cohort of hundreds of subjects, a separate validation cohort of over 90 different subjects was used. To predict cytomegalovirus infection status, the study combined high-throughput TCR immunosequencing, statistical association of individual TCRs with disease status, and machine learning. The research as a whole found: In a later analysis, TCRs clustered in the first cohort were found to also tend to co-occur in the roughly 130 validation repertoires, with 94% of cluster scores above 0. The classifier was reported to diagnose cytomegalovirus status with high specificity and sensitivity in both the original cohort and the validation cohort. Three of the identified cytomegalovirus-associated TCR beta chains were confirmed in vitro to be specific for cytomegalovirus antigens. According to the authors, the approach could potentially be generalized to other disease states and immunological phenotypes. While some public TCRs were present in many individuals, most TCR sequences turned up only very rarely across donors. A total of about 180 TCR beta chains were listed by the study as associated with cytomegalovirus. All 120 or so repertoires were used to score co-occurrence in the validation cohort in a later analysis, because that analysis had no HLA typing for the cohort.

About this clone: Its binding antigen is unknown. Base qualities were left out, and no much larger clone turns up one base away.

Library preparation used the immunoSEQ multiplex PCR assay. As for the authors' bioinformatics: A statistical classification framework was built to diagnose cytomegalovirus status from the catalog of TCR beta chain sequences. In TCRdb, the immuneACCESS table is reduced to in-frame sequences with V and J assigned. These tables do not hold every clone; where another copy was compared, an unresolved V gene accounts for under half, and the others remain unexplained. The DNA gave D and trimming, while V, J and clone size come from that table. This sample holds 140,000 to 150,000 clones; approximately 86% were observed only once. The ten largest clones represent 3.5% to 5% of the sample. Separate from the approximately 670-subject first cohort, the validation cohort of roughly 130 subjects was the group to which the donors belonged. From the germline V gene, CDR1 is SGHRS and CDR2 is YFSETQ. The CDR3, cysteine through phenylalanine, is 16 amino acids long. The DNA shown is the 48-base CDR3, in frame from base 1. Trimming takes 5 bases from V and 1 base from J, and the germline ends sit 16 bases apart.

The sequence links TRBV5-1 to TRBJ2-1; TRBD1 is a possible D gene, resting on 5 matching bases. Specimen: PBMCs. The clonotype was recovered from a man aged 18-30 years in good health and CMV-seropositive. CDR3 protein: CASSMQGFGSYNEQFF. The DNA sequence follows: TGCGCCAGCAGTATGCAGGGTTTCGGGTCCTACAATGAGCAGTTCTTC.